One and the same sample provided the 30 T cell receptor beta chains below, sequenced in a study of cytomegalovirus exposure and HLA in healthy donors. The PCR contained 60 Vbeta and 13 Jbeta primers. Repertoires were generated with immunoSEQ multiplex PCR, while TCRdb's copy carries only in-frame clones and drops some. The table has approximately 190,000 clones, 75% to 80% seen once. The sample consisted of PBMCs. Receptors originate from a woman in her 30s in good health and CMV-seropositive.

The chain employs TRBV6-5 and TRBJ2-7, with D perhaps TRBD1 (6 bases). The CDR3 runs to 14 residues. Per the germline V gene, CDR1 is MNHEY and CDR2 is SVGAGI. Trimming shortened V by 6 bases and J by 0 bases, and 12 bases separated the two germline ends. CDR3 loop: CASRPQGSSYEQYF. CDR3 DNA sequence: TGTGCCAGCAGGCCACAGGGAAGCTCCTACGAGCAGTACTTC.

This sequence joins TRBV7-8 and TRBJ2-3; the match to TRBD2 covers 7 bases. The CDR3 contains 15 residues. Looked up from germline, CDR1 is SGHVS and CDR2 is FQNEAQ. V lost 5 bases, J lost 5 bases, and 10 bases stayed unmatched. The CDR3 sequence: CASSALGGLGDTQYF. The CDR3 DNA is TGTGCCAGCAGCGCTCTGGGAGGGTTAGGAGATACGCAGTATTTT.

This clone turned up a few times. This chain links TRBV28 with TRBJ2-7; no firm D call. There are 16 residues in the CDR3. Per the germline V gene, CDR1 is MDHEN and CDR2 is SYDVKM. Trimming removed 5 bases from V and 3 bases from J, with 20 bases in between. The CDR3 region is CASSPLAFHGVYEQYF. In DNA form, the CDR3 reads TGTGCCAGCAGTCCTCTTGCGTTTCACGGAGTCTACGAGCAGTACTTC.

This CDR3 reads CASSPQGWNQPQHF. CDR3 sequence (DNA): TGTGCCAGCAGTCCACAGGGTTGGAATCAGCCCCAGCATTTT. The J gene is TRBJ1-5, the V gene TRBV28; TRBD1 is a possible D gene (6 bases). CDR3 length: 14 amino acids. The germline gives CDR1 MDHEN, CDR2 SYDVKM. The V and J ends lost 5 bases and 4 bases respectively, with 12 bases between them.

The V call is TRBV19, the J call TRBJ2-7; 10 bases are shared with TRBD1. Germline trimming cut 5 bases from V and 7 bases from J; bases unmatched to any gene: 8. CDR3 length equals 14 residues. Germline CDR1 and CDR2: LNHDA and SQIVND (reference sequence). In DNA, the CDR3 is TGTGCCAGTAGTCCCGGGACAGGGGATGGGGAGCAGTACTTC. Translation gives CASSPGTGDGEQYF. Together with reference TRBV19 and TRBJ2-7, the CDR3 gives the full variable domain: DGGITQSPKYLFRKEGQNVTLSCEQNLNHDAMYWYRQDPGQGLRLIYYSQIVNDFQKGDIAEGYSVSREKKESFPLTVTSAQKNPTAFYLCASSPGTGDGEQYFGPGTRLTVT.

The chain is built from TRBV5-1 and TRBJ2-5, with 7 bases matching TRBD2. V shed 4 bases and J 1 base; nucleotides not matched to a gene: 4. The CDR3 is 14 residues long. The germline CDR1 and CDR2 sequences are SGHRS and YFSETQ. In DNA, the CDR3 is TGCGCCAGCAGCCTCCCGGGGGGCCAAGAGACCCAGTACTTC. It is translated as CASSLPGGQETQYF.

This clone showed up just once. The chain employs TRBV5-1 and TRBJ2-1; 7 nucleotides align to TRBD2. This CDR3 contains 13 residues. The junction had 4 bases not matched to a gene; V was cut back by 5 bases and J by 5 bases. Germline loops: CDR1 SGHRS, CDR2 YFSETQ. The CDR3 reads CASRAGMNNEQFF. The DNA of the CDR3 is TGCGCCAGCAGAGCGGGAATGAACAATGAGCAGTTCTTC.

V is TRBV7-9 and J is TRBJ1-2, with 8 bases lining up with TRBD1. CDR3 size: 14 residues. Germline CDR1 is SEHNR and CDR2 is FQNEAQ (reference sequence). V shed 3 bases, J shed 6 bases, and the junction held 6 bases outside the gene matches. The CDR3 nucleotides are TGTGCCAGCAGCTTCCTCACAGGGGGTAATGGCTACACCTTC. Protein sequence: CASSFLTGGNGYTF.

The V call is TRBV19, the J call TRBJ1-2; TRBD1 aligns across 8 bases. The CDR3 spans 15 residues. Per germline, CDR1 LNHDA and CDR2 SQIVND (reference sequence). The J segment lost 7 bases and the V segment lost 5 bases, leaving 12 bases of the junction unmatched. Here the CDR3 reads CASSQTGVIARGYTF. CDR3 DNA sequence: TGTGCCAGTAGTCAGACAGGGGTCATAGCCCGTGGCTACACCTTC.

DNA of the CDR3: TGCGCCAGCAGCCAAGAAACCGGAGCGGCAGGGGAGCTGTTTTTT. This sequence encodes CASSQETGAAGELFF. The gene calls are TRBV4-3 and TRBJ2-2; maybe TRBD2 (5 bases). V gave up 0 bases and J gave up 8 bases, with 13 bases separating them. The V gene's germline CDR1 is LGHNA and CDR2 YSLEER. The CDR3 is made up of 15 amino acids.

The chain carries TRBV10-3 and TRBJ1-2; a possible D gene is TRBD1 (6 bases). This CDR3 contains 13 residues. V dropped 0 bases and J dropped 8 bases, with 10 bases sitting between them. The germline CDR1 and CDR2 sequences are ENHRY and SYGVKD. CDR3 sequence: CAISESQGNGYTF. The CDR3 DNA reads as TGTGCCATCAGTGAGTCCCAGGGGAACGGCTACACCTTC.

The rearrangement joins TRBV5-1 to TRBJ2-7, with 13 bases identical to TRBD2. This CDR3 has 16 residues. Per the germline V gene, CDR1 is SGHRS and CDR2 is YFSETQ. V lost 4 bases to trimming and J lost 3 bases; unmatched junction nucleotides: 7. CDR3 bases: TGCGCCAGCAGCACCGGGACTAGCGGGGTGTACTACGAGCAGTACTTC. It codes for CASSTGTSGVYYEQYF.

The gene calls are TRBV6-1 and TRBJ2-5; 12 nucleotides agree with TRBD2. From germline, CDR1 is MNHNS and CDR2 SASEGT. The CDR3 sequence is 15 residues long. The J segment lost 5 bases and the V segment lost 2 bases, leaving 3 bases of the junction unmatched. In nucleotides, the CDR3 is TGTGCCAGCAGTGAAACTAGCGGGGGGCTGGAGACCCAGTACTTC. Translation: CASSETSGGLETQYF.

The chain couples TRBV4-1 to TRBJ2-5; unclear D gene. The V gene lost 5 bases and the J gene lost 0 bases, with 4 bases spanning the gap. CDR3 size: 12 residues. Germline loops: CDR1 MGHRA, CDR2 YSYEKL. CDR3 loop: CASSSDQETQYF. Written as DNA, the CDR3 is TGCGCCAGCAGCTCTGACCAAGAGACCCAGTACTTC.

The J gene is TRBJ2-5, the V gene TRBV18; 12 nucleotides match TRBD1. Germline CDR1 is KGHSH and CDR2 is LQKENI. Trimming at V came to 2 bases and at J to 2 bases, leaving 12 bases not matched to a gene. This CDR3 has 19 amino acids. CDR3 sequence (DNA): TGTGCCAGCTCACCAAGGTGGGACAGGGGGCGTCGAGGGCAAGAGACCCAGTACTTC. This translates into CASSPRWDRGRRGQETQYF.

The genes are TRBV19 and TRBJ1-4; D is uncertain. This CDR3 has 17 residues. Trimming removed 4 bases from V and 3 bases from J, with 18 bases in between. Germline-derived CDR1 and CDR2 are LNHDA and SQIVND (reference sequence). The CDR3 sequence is CASSTLGSSGANEKLFF. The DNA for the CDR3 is TGTGCCAGTAGTACCCTGGGATCTTCCGGGGCTAATGAAAAACTGTTTTTT.

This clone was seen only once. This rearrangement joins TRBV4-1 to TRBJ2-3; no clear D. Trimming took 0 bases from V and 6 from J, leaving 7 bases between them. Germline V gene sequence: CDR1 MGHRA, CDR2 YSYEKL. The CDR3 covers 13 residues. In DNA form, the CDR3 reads TGCGCCAGCAGCCAAGATTCCCCGGATACGCAGTATTTT. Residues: CASSQDSPDTQYF.

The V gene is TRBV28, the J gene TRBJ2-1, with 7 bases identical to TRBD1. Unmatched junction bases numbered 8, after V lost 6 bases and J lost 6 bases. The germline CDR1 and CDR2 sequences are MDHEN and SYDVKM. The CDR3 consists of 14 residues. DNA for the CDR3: TGTGCCAGCAGCACCGGGACAGTCCGCAATGAGCAGTTCTTC. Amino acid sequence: CASSTGTVRNEQFF.

The chain's CDR3 is CASSQTGFHEQYF. Written as DNA, the CDR3 is TGTGCCAGTAGTCAGACAGGGTTCCACGAGCAGTACTTC. This rearrangement joins TRBV19 to TRBJ2-7; 7 bases match TRBD1. The CDR3 is 13 residues long. The V and J ends lost 5 bases and 5 bases, in that order; junction bases with no gene match: 6. Germline V gene lookup returns CDR1 LNHDA and CDR2 SQIVND (reference sequence). Using reference TRBV19 and TRBJ2-7 for the parts outside the CDR3, the full variable domain is DGGITQSPKYLFRKEGQNVTLSCEQNLNHDAMYWYRQDPGQGLRLIYYSQIVNDFQKGDIAEGYSVSREKKESFPLTVTSAQKNPTAFYLCASSQTGFHEQYFGPGTRLTVT.

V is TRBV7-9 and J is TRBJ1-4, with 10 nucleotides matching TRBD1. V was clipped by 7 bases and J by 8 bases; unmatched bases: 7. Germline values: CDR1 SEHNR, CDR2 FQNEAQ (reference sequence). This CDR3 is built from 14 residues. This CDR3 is CASTTGQGEEKLFF. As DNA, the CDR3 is TGTGCCAGCACCACCGGACAGGGGGAGGAAAAACTGTTTTTT.

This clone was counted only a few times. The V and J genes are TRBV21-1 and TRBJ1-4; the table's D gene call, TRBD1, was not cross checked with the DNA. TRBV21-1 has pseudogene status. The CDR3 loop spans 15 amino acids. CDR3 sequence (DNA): TGTGCCAGCAGCCCAAATGGACAGGGACAGGAAAAACTGTTTTTT. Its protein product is CASSPNGQGQEKLFF.

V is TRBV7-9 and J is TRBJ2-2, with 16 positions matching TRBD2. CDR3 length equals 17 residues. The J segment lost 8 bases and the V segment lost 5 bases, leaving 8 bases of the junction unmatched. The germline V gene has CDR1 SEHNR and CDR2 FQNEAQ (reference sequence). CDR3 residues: CASSPPGLAGGPGELFF. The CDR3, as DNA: TGTGCCAGCAGCCCGCCGGGACTAGCGGGGGGGCCTGGGGAGCTGTTTTTT.

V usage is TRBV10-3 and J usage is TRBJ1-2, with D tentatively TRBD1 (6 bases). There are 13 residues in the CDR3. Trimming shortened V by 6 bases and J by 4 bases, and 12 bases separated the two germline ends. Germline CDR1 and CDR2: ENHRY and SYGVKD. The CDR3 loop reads CAISTGSSYGYTF. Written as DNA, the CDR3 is TGTGCCATCAGCACAGGGAGTAGCTATGGCTACACCTTC.

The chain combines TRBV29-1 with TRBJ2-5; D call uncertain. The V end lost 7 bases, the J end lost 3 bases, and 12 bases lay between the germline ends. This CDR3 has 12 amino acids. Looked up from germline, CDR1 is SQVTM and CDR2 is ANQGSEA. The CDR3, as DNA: TGCAGCGCCATGCAGGTAGAAGAGACCCAGTACTTC. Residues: CSAMQVEETQYF. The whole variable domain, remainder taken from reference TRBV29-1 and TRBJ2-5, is SAVISQKPSRDICQRGTSLTIQCQVDSQVTMMFWYRQQPGQSLTLIATANQGSEATYESGFVIDKFPISRPNLTFSTLTVSNMSPEDSSIYLCSAMQVEETQYFGPGTRLLVL.

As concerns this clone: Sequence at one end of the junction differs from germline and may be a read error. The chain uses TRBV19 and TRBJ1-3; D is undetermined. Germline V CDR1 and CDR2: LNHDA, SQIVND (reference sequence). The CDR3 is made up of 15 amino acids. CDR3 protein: CASRIGRVSGNTIYF. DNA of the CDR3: TGTGCCAGTCGTATAGGCCGGGTCTCTGGAAACACCATATATTTT.

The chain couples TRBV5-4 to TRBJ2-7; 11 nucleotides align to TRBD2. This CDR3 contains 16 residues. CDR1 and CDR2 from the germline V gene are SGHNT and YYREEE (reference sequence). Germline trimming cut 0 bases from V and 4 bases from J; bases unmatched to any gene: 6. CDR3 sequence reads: CASSLGISGGEYEQYF. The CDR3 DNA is TGTGCCAGCAGCTTGGGAATTAGCGGGGGGGAGTACGAGCAGTACTTC.

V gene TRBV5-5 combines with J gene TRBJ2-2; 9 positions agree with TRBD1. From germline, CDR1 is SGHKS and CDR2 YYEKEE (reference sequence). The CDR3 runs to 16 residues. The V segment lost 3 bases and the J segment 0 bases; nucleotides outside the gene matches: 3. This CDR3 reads CASSWGTGTNTGELFF. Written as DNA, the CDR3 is TGTGCCAGCAGCTGGGGGACAGGGACGAACACCGGGGAGCTGTTTTTT.

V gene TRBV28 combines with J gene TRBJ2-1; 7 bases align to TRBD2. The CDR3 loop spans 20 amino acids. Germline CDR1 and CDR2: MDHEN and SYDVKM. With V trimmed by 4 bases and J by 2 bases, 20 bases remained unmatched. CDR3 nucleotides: TGTGCCAGCAGTTCGGTACGAGCGCCTAGCGGAAAGGAGACCTACAATGAGCAGTTCTTC. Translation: CASSSVRAPSGKETYNEQFF. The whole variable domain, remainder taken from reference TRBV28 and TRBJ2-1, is DVKVTQSSRYLVKRTGEKVFLECVQDMDHENMFWYRQDPGLGLRLIYFSYDVKMKEKGDIPEGYSVSREKKERFSLILESASTNQTSMYLCASSSVRAPSGKETYNEQFFGPGTRLTVL.

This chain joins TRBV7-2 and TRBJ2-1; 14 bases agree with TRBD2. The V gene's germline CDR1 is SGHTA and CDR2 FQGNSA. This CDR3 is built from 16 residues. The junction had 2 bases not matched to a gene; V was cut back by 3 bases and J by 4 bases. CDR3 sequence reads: CASSLTSGGAYNEQFF. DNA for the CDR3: TGTGCCAGCAGCTTGACTAGCGGGGGGGCTTACAATGAGCAGTTCTTC.

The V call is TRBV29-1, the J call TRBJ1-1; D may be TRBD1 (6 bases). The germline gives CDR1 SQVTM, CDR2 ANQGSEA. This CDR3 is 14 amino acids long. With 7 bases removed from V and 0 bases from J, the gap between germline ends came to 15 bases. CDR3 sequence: CSASAGVVNTEAFF. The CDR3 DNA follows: TGCAGCGCCTCGGCAGGGGTGGTGAACACTGAAGCTTTCTTT.